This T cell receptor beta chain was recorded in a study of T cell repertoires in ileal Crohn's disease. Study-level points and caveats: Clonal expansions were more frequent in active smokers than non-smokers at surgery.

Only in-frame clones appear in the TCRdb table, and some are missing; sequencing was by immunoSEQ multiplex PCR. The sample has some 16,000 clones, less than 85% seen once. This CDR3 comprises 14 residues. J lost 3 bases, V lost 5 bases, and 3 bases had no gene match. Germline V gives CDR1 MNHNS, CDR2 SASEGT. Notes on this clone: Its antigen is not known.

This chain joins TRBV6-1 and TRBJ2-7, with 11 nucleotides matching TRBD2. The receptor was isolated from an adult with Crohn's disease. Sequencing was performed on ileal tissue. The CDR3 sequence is CASSSGTSGYEQYF. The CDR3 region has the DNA TGTGCCAGCAGTTCCGGGACTAGCGGCTACGAGCAGTACTTC.